The following is a T cell receptor (beta chain) sequence with its context. Profiled with immunoSEQ multiplex PCR; TCRdb holds only in-frame clones, not every one. The table shows approximately 15,000 clones, with 70% to 90% occurring only once. Germline V lookup: CDR1 LNHNV, CDR2 YYDKDF (reference sequence). V shed 4 bases, J shed 1 base, and the junction held 6 bases outside the gene matches. The CDR3 spans 16 residues. The sample comes from a study of blood T cell repertoires in COVID-19. Background on the study: Samples representing acute and convalescent COVID-19 were sourced from the United States, Italy and Spain. The analysed material was cDNA or gDNA that came from T cells, B-cell-depleted T cells, or PBMCs.

Source material: peripheral blood. This clonotype was sampled from a human donor in a cohort sampled during active COVID-19. V gene TRBV15 combines with J gene TRBJ2-7; 11 positions agree with TRBD1. In DNA, the CDR3 is TGTGCCACCAGCACAGGACAGGGGGCGAGTTCCTACGAGCAGTACTTC. It is translated as CATSTGQGASSYEQYF.